The entry below gives a single T cell receptor beta chain sequence along with its context. Its antigen is not identified. TCRdb's table, derived via immunoSEQ multiplex PCR, lists solely in-frame clones and lacks some. The sample records tens of thousands of clones, approximately 89% being singletons. This record comes from a study of OX40 agonist ivuxolimab in advanced cancers. Findings of the study overall: Compared with CD4+, CD8+ T cells on average had more expanded clones.

If patients had autoimmune disease history or systemic immunosuppression, they were excluded. Looked up from germline, CDR1 is SGHTA and CDR2 is FQGNSA. CDR3 length: 18 amino acids. Trimming shortened V by 1 base and J by 4 bases, and 22 bases separated the two germline ends. The clonotype comes from an adult with an advanced solid tumor such as melanoma, head and neck, liver or kidney cancer. The material sequenced was CD4+ or CD8+ T cells sorted from blood, taken in a trial of the OX40 agonist ivuxolimab. The rearrangement joins TRBV7-2 to TRBJ1-2, with D possibly matching TRBD1 (5 bases). The CDR3 nucleotides read TGTGCCAGCAGCTTAGGGGACCCCCTACAGGATTTAATCTATGGCTACACCTTC. Protein product: CASSLGDPLQDLIYGYTF.